Below are 20 T cell receptor beta chains sequenced from a single sample in a study of blood T cells in healthy people across ages. A sample-barcoded 5' primer and a J-beta primer mix were used in a second PCR of roughly 6 to 11 cycles. TCRdb itself ran the 5' RACE reads through MiXCR, one entry per CDR3 protein. This repertoire shows 900,000 to 950,000 distinct CDR3 sequences, about 28% found once; its top ten account for roughly 10%. A further study also used this sample, focusing on T cells of mothers and their children.

Sequenced sample: blood. The origin of the receptors is a middle-aged woman in good health.

The gene calls are TRBV9 and TRBJ2-1; tentative D call: TRBD1 (5 bases). CDR1 is SGDLS, CDR2 YYNGEE, per germline. The CDR3 spans 13 residues. Trimming stripped 3 bases from V and 10 bases from J, with 14 bases between. CDR3: CASSADILSEQFF. Written as DNA, the CDR3 is TGTGCCAGCAGCGCGGACATCCTGTCCGAGCAGTTCTTC.

The V call is TRBV6-1, the J call TRBJ2-2, with TRBD1 matching 7 bases. Germline assignment: CDR1 MNHNS and CDR2 SASEGT. After removal of 10 bases from V and 1 base from J, the junction contained 3 bases not matched to a gene. The CDR3 covers 13 residues. The CDR3 DNA is TGTGCCATTTACAGGGGGAACACCGGGGAGCTGTTTTTT. Translation: CAIYRGNTGELFF.

The table lists this clonotype with many counts. The rearrangement links TRBV12-3 or TRBV12-4 to TRBJ2-5; the D is unclear. The V end was cut by 3 bases, the J end by 4 bases, with 9 bases between. The CDR3 is made up of 13 amino acids. Here the CDR3 reads CASSLASRETQYF. Written as DNA, the CDR3 is TGTGCCAGCAGTTTGGCTAGTCGAGAGACCCAGTACTTC.

This clonotype has only a few counts. The genes are TRBV27 and TRBJ1-6; no definite D call. The CDR3 has 15 residues. Germline V gives CDR1 MNHEY, CDR2 SMNVEV (reference sequence). V gave up 6 bases and J gave up 0 bases, with 9 bases separating them. As DNA, the CDR3 is TGTGCCAGCAGGATCACGAGCTCCTATAATTCACCCCTCCACTTT. Amino acid sequence: CASRITSSYNSPLHF.

Remarks on this clonotype: A much larger clone sits a single nucleotide away, making a read error possible. This chain joins TRBV6-5 and TRBJ2-4; D gene uncertain. The DNA matches TRBJ2-7 better at its end, which makes the J call doubtful. CDR1 and CDR2 (germline): MNHEY, SVGAGI. This CDR3 is 14 amino acids long. CDR3 protein: CASSYRFTTGEQYF. CDR3 bases: TGTGCCAGCAGTTACCGCTTTACGACGGGCGAGCAGTACTTC.

V and J are TRBV4-3 and TRBJ1-1; a possible D gene is TRBD1 (5 bases). CDR3 length: 13 amino acids. Germline values: CDR1 LGHNA, CDR2 YSLEER. Trimming took off 10 bases at V and 7 bases at J, with 19 bases between the two ends. DNA of the CDR3: TGCGCCAATAGCCAAGAAAGGGGAGGTGAAGCTTTCTTT. Translating it yields CANSQERGGEAFF.

The chain employs TRBV4-3 and TRBJ1-4; D is undetermined. Trimming pared 8 bases from V and 0 bases from J, leaving 19 bases between. This CDR3 contains 17 residues. From germline, CDR1 is LGHNA and CDR2 YSLEER. Here the CDR3 DNA reads TGCGCCAGCCGCCTATCATCCTGGGAAGCAACTAATGAAAAACTGTTTTTT. This encodes CASRLSSWEATNEKLFF.

This clonotype was recorded a few times. This chain connects TRBV5-1 to TRBJ1-5; possibly TRBD1 for D (5 bases). This CDR3 is 13 amino acids long. Trimming stripped 4 bases from V and 9 bases from J, with 14 bases between. Germline values: CDR1 SGHRS, CDR2 YFSETQ. CDR3 in DNA: TGCGCCAGCAGCGCGGGACCGGGAGGGCCCCAGCATTTT. Its protein is CASSAGPGGPQHF.

This clonotype was detected many times. The chain is built from TRBV15 and TRBJ2-7; a possible D gene is TRBD1 (5 bases). Germline-derived CDR1 and CDR2 are LNHNV and YYDKDF (reference sequence). V lost 0 bases and J 3 bases, leaving 9 bases between the germline ends. The CDR3 is 14 residues long. The CDR3 reads CATSRESRVYEQYF. DNA of the CDR3: TGTGCCACCAGCAGAGAGAGCAGGGTCTACGAGCAGTACTTC.

This clonotype was detected a few times. The chain links TRBV24-1 to TRBJ2-3, with D perhaps matching TRBD2 (6 bases). The CDR3 covers 17 residues. V dropped 3 bases and J dropped 0 bases, with 15 bases sitting between them. CDR1 and CDR2 (germline): KGHDR, SFDVKD. The CDR3 bases are TGTGCCACCAGTGATGTGGCCGGCGGGGCAAGCACAGATACGCAGTATTTT. This gives the protein CATSDVAGGASTDTQYF.

This clonotype was observed a few times. The chain employs TRBV20-1 and TRBJ2-1, with 7 bases fitting TRBD1. V shed 0 bases, J shed 6 bases, and the junction held 5 bases outside the gene matches. This CDR3 comprises 14 residues. The germline CDR1 and CDR2 sequences are DFQATT and SNEGSKA (reference sequence). In nucleotides, the CDR3 is TGCAGTGCTAGAGAGGGGGCAGGGGGCAATGAGCAGTTCTTC. Amino acids: CSAREGAGGNEQFF.

The genes are TRBV25-1 and TRBJ2-5; perhaps TRBD2 as D (5 bases). There are 14 residues in the CDR3. CDR1 is MGHDK and CDR2 is SYGVNS in the germline V gene. With 3 bases removed from V and 5 bases from J, the gap between germline ends came to 13 bases. This CDR3 is CASSDRSWEETQYF. The CDR3 nucleotides read TGTGCCAGCAGTGATCGATCCTGGGAGGAGACCCAGTACTTC.

The chain combines TRBV28 with TRBJ1-2; 9 positions agree with TRBD1. V was clipped by 6 bases and J by 8 bases; unmatched bases: 13. The CDR3 spans 15 residues. Germline V lookup: CDR1 MDHEN, CDR2 SYDVKM. The CDR3 DNA reads as TGTGCCAGCAGCACCCCCGGGACAGGGATCCGCGGCTACACCTTC. It translates to CASSTPGTGIRGYTF.

Notes on this clonotype: A clone one base away is much larger, so this may be a read error. V and J are TRBV29-1 and TRBJ2-1; D may be TRBD2 (6 bases). Looked up from germline, CDR1 is SQVTM and CDR2 is ANQGSEA. The CDR3 has 13 residues. The DNA of the CDR3 is TGCAGTTACTGGGGGGTAAAGGACAATGAGCAGTTCTTC. Its protein product is CSYWGVKDNEQFF.

V is TRBV9 and J is TRBJ2-1; 8 bases map to TRBD2. The CDR3 runs to 15 residues. With 2 bases clipped from V and 13 bases from J, the junction kept 14 bases outside the gene matches. CDR1 SGDLS and CDR2 YYNGEE come from the germline V gene. The CDR3 region is CASSVNSGAVETQFF. CDR3 bases: TGTGCCAGCAGCGTCAATAGCGGGGCGGTGGAGACCCAGTTCTTC.

About this clonotype: This may come from a read error, since a much larger clone is one base off. Because the CDR3 is missing its conserved closing phenylalanine or tryptophan, this is likely a read error. The rearrangement uses TRBV7-3 and TRBJ1-2; D not resolved. CDR3 length: 13 amino acids. Deletions cut 0 bases from V and 0 bases from J, with 2 bases between. Germline lookup yields CDR1 SGHTA and CDR2 FQGTGA. The CDR3 DNA reads as TGTGCCAGCAGCTTAACAGCTAACTATGGCTACACCTAC. Residues: CASSLTANYGYTY.

The rearrangement uses TRBV10-3 and TRBJ1-5, with D hard to call. CDR1 is ENHRY and CDR2 is SYGVKD in the germline V gene. The CDR3 is 14 residues long. V was trimmed by 8 bases and J by 0 bases, leaving 11 bases between them. This CDR3 is CAIGQNYSNQPQHF. CDR3 nucleotides: TGTGCCATCGGGCAGAACTATAGCAATCAGCCCCAGCATTTT.

This clonotype has more than one count but fewer than ten. The gene calls are TRBV10-3 and TRBJ1-2; D is uncertain. The V and J ends lost 8 bases and 4 bases respectively, with 20 bases between them. The CDR3 spans 15 residues. CDR1 is ENHRY and CDR2 is SYGVKD in the germline V gene. CDR3 in DNA: TGTGCCATCGGGTTCGACCTAACCCCCCTCTATGGCTACACCTTC. Translation: CAIGFDLTPLYGYTF.

V gene TRBV20-1 combines with J gene TRBJ2-5, with a possible D match to TRBD1 (5 bases). CDR1 and CDR2 (germline): DFQATT, SNEGSKA (reference sequence). Trimming cost V 1 base and J 1 base, with 16 bases left between them. The CDR3 is 16 residues long. CDR3 sequence (DNA): TGCAGTGCTAGAGGTACCCAGGGATGGCTCCAAGAGACCCAGTACTTC. Translating gives CSARGTQGWLQETQYF.

The chain uses TRBV9 and TRBJ2-3; no reliable D call. CDR1 SGDLS and CDR2 YYNGEE come from the germline V gene. Trimming pared 7 bases from V and 0 bases from J, leaving 21 bases between. The length of the CDR3 is 17 residues. The CDR3 spells CASVGLARLTSTDTQYF. As DNA, the CDR3 is TGTGCCAGCGTGGGTCTTGCCAGACTGACAAGCACAGATACGCAGTATTTT.